A selection of T cell receptor beta chains follows, all from one sample in a study of lung T cells in sarcoidosis with Löfgren's syndrome. Each CDR3 protein gets one entry after TCRdb re-called the reads with MiXCR. The sample has tens of thousands of distinct CDR3 sequences; 21% are singletons. The material sequenced was CD4+ T cells from PBMCs. Receptors originate from a human donor with sarcoidosis (Löfgren's syndrome or another form), or a control subject (not recorded which). The CDR3 runs from the conserved cysteine through the conserved F or W. The order of the fields is J gene, clone size, D gene, V gene, CDR3 protein, CDR3 DNA. D genes are given only for firm matches. Clone sizes are given selectively: once, few, many, or a class where the clone is expanded.

j_call: TRBJ1-5; clone_size: .; d_call: .; v_call: TRBV4-1; cdr3_aa: CASSQKGSNQPQHF; cdr3_nt: TGCGCCAGCAGCCAGAAGGGTAGCAATCAGCCCCAGCATTTT
j_call: TRBJ1-1; clone_size: .; d_call: .; v_call: TRBV5-1; cdr3_aa: CASSLSRVTEAFF; cdr3_nt: TGCGCCAGCAGCTTGAGCAGGGTCACTGAAGCTTTCTTT
j_call: TRBJ2-1; clone_size: .; d_call: .; v_call: TRBV2; cdr3_aa: CANGDSYNERFF; cdr3_nt: TGTGCCAACGGGGACTCCTACAATGAGCGGTTCTTC
j_call: TRBJ1-5; clone_size: many; d_call: .; v_call: TRBV2; cdr3_aa: CASRMTEQPQHF; cdr3_nt: TGTGCCAGCAGGATGACAGAACAGCCCCAGCATTTT
j_call: TRBJ1-6; clone_size: many; d_call: .; v_call: TRBV15; cdr3_aa: CATSSLGGSYNSPLHF; cdr3_nt: TGTGCCACCAGCAGCCTGGGAGGGTCCTATAATTCACCCCTCCACTTT
j_call: TRBJ1-1; clone_size: many; d_call: .; v_call: TRBV2; cdr3_aa: CASSLQGRDTEAFF; cdr3_nt: TGTGCCAGCAGTCTGCAGGGGAGGGACACTGAAGCTTTCTTT
j_call: TRBJ1-1; clone_size: many; d_call: .; v_call: TRBV2; cdr3_aa: CASSDQGPMNTEAFF; cdr3_nt: TGTGCCAGCAGTGACCAGGGGCCAATGAACACTGAAGCTTTCTTT
j_call: TRBJ2-1; clone_size: few; d_call: .; v_call: TRBV29-1; cdr3_aa: CSVRESPYNEQFF; cdr3_nt: TGCAGCGTTCGGGAGTCTCCCTACAATGAGCAGTTCTTC
j_call: TRBJ2-1; clone_size: many; d_call: .; v_call: TRBV15; cdr3_aa: CATSRETKVGGYNEQFF; cdr3_nt: TGTGCCACCAGCAGAGAAACTAAGGTTGGAGGCTACAATGAGCAGTTCTTC
j_call: TRBJ2-7; clone_size: many; d_call: .; v_call: TRBV28; cdr3_aa: CASSLRVKVRLSYEQYF; cdr3_nt: TGTGCCAGCAGTTTAAGGGTCAAAGTCCGGCTCTCCTACGAGCAGTACTTC
j_call: TRBJ1-3; clone_size: many; d_call: .; v_call: TRBV6-1; cdr3_aa: CASSTRRSSGNTIYF; cdr3_nt: TGTGCCAGCAGTACTCGACGGAGCTCTGGAAACACCATATATTTT
j_call: TRBJ2-5; clone_size: many; d_call: .; v_call: TRBV28; cdr3_aa: CASSLGGAPHQETQYF; cdr3_nt: TGTGCCAGCAGTTTGGGGGGGGCCCCTCACCAAGAGACCCAGTACTTC
j_call: TRBJ1-5; clone_size: .; d_call: TRBD1; v_call: TRBV2; cdr3_aa: CASSERGQRFQPQHF; cdr3_nt: TGTGCCAGCAGTGAAAGGGGGCAAAGGTTTCAGCCCCAGCATTTT
j_call: TRBJ2-3; clone_size: many; d_call: TRBD2; v_call: TRBV7-3; cdr3_aa: CASSSSSGRSKDTQYF; cdr3_nt: TGTGCCAGCAGCTCAAGTAGCGGGAGATCGAAAGATACGCAGTATTTT
j_call: TRBJ2-3; clone_size: many; d_call: TRBD1; v_call: TRBV6-1; cdr3_aa: CASVSGGYGTDTQYF; cdr3_nt: TGTGCCAGCGTATCAGGGGGCTACGGGACAGATACGCAGTATTTT
j_call: TRBJ2-4; clone_size: .; d_call: TRBD1; v_call: TRBV28; cdr3_aa: CASSRTQGWDIQYF; cdr3_nt: TGTGCCAGCAGTAGAACACAGGGGTGGGACATTCAGTACTTC
j_call: TRBJ2-1; clone_size: few; d_call: TRBD1; v_call: TRBV7-9; cdr3_aa: CASSLGTGGKNEQFF; cdr3_nt: TGTGCCAGCAGCTTAGGGACAGGGGGCAAGAATGAGCAGTTCTTC
j_call: TRBJ2-3; clone_size: .; d_call: TRBD2; v_call: TRBV5-5; cdr3_aa: CASSLVASGSGFADTQYF; cdr3_nt: TGTGCCAGCAGCTTGGTGGCTAGCGGGAGTGGGTTTGCAGATACGCAGTATTTT
j_call: TRBJ1-6; clone_size: few; d_call: .; v_call: TRBV19; cdr3_aa: CASSTGTVYNSPLHF; cdr3_nt: TGTGCCAGTAGTACCGGGACCGTCTATAATTCACCCCTCCACTTT
j_call: TRBJ2-3; clone_size: .; d_call: .; v_call: TRBV5-5; cdr3_aa: CASSSWGADTQYF; cdr3_nt: TGTGCCAGCAGCTCGTGGGGGGCGGATACGCAGTATTTT
j_call: TRBJ1-1; clone_size: .; d_call: .; v_call: TRBV28; cdr3_aa: CASRTGGNTEALF; cdr3_nt: TGTGCCAGCAGGACAGGAGGAAACACTGAAGCTCTCTTT
j_call: TRBJ2-6; clone_size: .; d_call: TRBD1; v_call: TRBV7-2; cdr3_aa: CASSSLPGQGSSGANVLTF; cdr3_nt: TGTGCCAGCAGCTCCCTCCCGGGACAGGGATCCTCTGGGGCCAACGTCCTGACTTTC
j_call: TRBJ1-4; clone_size: .; d_call: .; v_call: TRBV12-3/TRBV12-4; cdr3_aa: CASTNSGTRGEKLFF; cdr3_nt: TGTGCCAGCACCAACTCCGGGACTCGAGGTGAAAAACTGTTTTTT
j_call: TRBJ2-7; clone_size: .; d_call: TRBD1; v_call: TRBV27; cdr3_aa: CASSLGGTGPAGQYF; cdr3_nt: TGTGCCAGCAGTTTAGGGGGGACAGGCCCCGCCGGGCAGTACTTC
j_call: TRBJ2-1; clone_size: .; d_call: .; v_call: TRBV2; cdr3_aa: CASSREGHIIEQFF; cdr3_nt: TGTGCCAGCAGTCGAGAGGGCCATATTATTGAGCAGTTCTTC
j_call: TRBJ2-7; clone_size: few; d_call: .; v_call: TRBV10-3; cdr3_aa: CAIRAGYGTAVSYEQYF; cdr3_nt: TGTGCCATCAGGGCAGGCTATGGGACGGCCGTTTCCTACGAGCAGTACTTC
j_call: TRBJ2-1; clone_size: many; d_call: TRBD2; v_call: TRBV6-1; cdr3_aa: CASASLAGVYNEQFF; cdr3_nt: TGTGCCAGCGCCTCACTAGCGGGGGTTTACAATGAGCAGTTCTTC
j_call: TRBJ2-7; clone_size: few; d_call: .; v_call: TRBV5-4; cdr3_aa: CASSNPSEQYF; cdr3_nt: TGTGCCAGCAGCAACCCCTCCGAGCAGTACTTC
j_call: TRBJ1-1; clone_size: .; d_call: .; v_call: TRBV29-1; cdr3_aa: CSVPTSRGAMSTEAFF; cdr3_nt: TGCAGCGTCCCTACCTCGCGGGGGGCAATGAGCACTGAAGCTTTCTTT